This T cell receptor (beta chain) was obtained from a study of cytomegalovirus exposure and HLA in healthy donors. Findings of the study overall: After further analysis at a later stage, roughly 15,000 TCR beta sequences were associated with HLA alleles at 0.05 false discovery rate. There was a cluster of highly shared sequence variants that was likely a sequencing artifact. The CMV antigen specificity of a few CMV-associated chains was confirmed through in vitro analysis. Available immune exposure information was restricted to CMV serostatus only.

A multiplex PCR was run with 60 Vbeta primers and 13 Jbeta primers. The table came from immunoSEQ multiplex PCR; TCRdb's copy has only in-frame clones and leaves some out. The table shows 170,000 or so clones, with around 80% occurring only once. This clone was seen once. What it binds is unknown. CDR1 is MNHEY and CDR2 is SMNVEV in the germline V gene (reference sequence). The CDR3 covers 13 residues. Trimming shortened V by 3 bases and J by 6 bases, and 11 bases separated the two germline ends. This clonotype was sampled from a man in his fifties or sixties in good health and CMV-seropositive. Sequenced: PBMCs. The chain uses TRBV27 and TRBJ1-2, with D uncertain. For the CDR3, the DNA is TGTGCCAGCAGTTTGAGGCGGTTCGATGGCTACACCTTC. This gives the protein CASSLRRFDGYTF.